This entry features one T cell receptor beta chain sequence. Its target is not known. This sample was included in a study of T-cell reconstitution after alpha-beta-depleted transplantation in children. Unique molecular identifiers were incorporated into the prepared TCRbeta library. TCRdb itself ran the PCR reads through MiXCR, one entry per CDR3 protein. Of about 230,000 distinct CDR3 sequences listed, approximately 11% are singletons. Study-wide findings and caveats: The study reportedly traced alpha-beta T cells about two months after transplant to several hundred expanded graft clones. Where some patients showed high TCRbeta diversity at day 60, it came from recipient T cells and thymic progenitors that had survived.

The source is a child less than two years old with acute myeloid leukemia, due to receive a stem cell transplant. The material was PBMCs, obtained before TCRalphabeta/CD19-depleted stem cell transplant.

As DNA, the CDR3 is TGTGCCTGGAGTGGAGTTTCGAGACAGAGCTACGAGCAGTACTTC. Its translation is CAWSGVSRQSYEQYF. The chain recombines TRBV30 with TRBJ2-7, with a possible D match to TRBD1 (5 bases). The ends were cut back, 1 base at V and 3 bases at J, with 16 bases in the middle. The CDR3 runs to 15 residues. Germline CDR1 is GTSNPN and CDR2 is SVGIG (reference sequence).